These 8 T cell receptor beta chains came from one sample sequenced in a study of CD8 T cells in Susac syndrome. Random-hexamer reverse transcription was applied to about 0.45 to 1 ug RNA. One entry per CDR3 protein results from TCRdb running MiXCR on the immunoSEQ multiplex PCR reads. Among 95,000 to 150,000 distinct CDR3 sequences, 95% to 96% were seen once, and the ten largest hold 0.12% to 0.15%. Sequencing was carried out using CD4+ T cells from PBMCs. The receptors were gathered from a human donor with Susac syndrome.

This clonotype was seen a single time. This chain connects TRBV7-9 to TRBJ2-7; no definite D call. CDR1 and CDR2 from the germline V gene are SEHNR and FQNEAQ (reference sequence). The CDR3 length is 13 residues. The ends were cut back, 3 bases at V and 7 bases at J, with 13 bases in the middle. CDR3 DNA: TGTGCCAGCAGCTTTCCCGGACGCGGAGAGCAGTACTTC. Its translation: CASSFPGRGEQYF.

This clonotype was found once. This chain uses TRBV30 with TRBJ2-7; D gene uncertain. With 2 bases removed from V and 9 bases from J, the gap between germline ends came to 11 bases. Germline lookup yields CDR1 GTSNPN and CDR2 SVGIG (reference sequence). This CDR3 is built from 11 residues. For the CDR3, the DNA is TGTGCCTGGAGTCCTATGATAGGGCAGTACTTC. Its translation is CAWSPMIGQYF.

The chain links TRBV27 to TRBJ2-5; TRBD1 aligns across 7 bases. The CDR3 contains 16 residues. Germline values: CDR1 MNHEY, CDR2 SMNVEV (reference sequence). The J segment lost 2 bases and the V segment lost 3 bases, leaving 9 bases of the junction unmatched. CDR3 in DNA: TGTGCCAGCAGTTTCGGCAGACAGGGTCTACAAGAGACCCAGTACTTC. This translates into CASSFGRQGLQETQYF.

Written as DNA, the CDR3 is TGTGCCAGCAGCCCCTTGACAGGGGGGGCCACTGAAGCTTTCTTT. It translates to CASSPLTGGATEAFF. The chain has TRBV13 and TRBJ1-1; TRBD1 aligns across 9 bases. The V gene's germline CDR1 is PRHDT and CDR2 FYEKMQ (reference sequence). CDR3 length: 15 residues. The ends lost 5 bases at V and 4 bases at J; junction bases unmatched: 8. The full variable domain, in which reference TRBV13 and TRBJ1-1 provide the parts outside the CDR3, is AAGVIQSPRHLIKEKRETATLKCYPIPRHDTVYWYQQGPGQDPQFLISFYEKMQSDKGSIPDRFSAQQFSDYHSELNMSSLELGDSALYFCASSPLTGGATEAFFGQGTRLTVV.

The J gene is TRBJ2-3, the V gene TRBV4-1; 12 bases match TRBD2. Germline CDR1 reads MGHRA; CDR2 reads YSYEKL. V was clipped by 7 bases and J by 3 bases; unmatched bases: 5. The CDR3 spans 15 residues. CDR3 nucleotide sequence: TGCGCCAGCACCTCTAGCGGGAGGGAGACAGATACGCAGTATTTT. Protein: CASTSSGRETDTQYF.

The rearrangement links TRBV18 to TRBJ2-7; 9 bases map to TRBD1. The CDR3 totals 14 residues. V lost 5 bases, J lost 3 bases, and 5 bases stayed unmatched. Germline CDR1 KGHSH, CDR2 LQKENI. The CDR3 loop is CASSSGTGIYEQYF. The CDR3 coding sequence is TGTGCCAGCTCATCCGGGACAGGGATCTACGAGCAGTACTTC.

The rearrangement joins TRBV5-1 to TRBJ2-5; D is uncertain. The CDR3 sequence is 14 residues long. The V and J ends lost 7 bases and 2 bases respectively, with 15 bases between them. Germline CDR1 reads SGHRS; CDR2 reads YFSETQ. CDR3 amino acids: CASARSGLQETQYF. Here the CDR3 DNA reads TGCGCCAGCGCCCGGTCCGGCCTTCAAGAGACCCAGTACTTC.

The chain recombines TRBV7-2 with TRBJ2-3; TRBD2 agrees at 11 bases. Germline V CDR1 and CDR2: SGHTA, FQGNSA. The CDR3 spans 16 residues. V was pared by 3 bases and J by 2 bases, with 4 bases of the junction left unmatched. The CDR3 protein is CASSFGSGRATDTQYF. As DNA, the CDR3 is TGTGCCAGCAGCTTTGGTAGCGGGAGGGCCACAGATACGCAGTATTTT.